Below, one T cell receptor (beta chain) is given with its context. The data are from a study of blood T cell repertoires in COVID-19. Study context: Both acute and convalescent COVID-19 samples were obtained from the United States, Italy and Spain.

Only in-frame clones appear in the TCRdb table, and some are missing; sequencing was by immunoSEQ multiplex PCR. In the table there are around 200,000 clones, around 80% of which are singletons. Germline V lookup: CDR1 MNHEY, CDR2 SVGAGI. Trimming cost V 7 bases and J 0 bases; bases outside gene matches: 7. The CDR3 length is 15 residues. This TCR was sampled from a woman in her 70s with acute or convalescent COVID-19. Sequenced material: peripheral blood. The chain carries TRBV6-5 and TRBJ2-5; 8 bases fit TRBD2. The CDR3 sequence: CASNIAGSYQETQYF. CDR3 nucleotides: TGTGCCAGCAATATAGCGGGAAGCTACCAAGAGACCCAGTACTTC.